This T cell receptor beta chain is from a study of neurological immune-mediated disorders. The CDR3 sequence is 14 residues long. Germline-derived CDR1 and CDR2 are MNHEY and SMNVEV (reference sequence). V shed 6 bases, J shed 7 bases, and the junction held 6 bases outside the gene matches. Findings of the study overall: The most TCR clonal expansion was seen in HTLV-1-associated myelopathy, whereas the least was seen in multiple sclerosis, below the level in healthy controls.

Time point of the sample: longitudinal time-point 1 (baseline). A total of 2 million PBMCs stored at -80 degrees C provided the unsorted libraries. It was by 5'RACE with 10-nucleotide random UMIs that the cDNA was made. Over 200 million TCR-beta sequences (from 15-18 subjects) were yielded by each sequencing run. Via MiXCR, TCRdb re-called the 5' RACE reads, giving one row per CDR3 protein. The sample contains some 68,000 distinct CDR3 sequences, 12% to 15% of which appear only once. Only a few counts were recorded for this clonotype. Its target is unknown. The clonotype originates from a female donor with HTLV-1-associated myelopathy (HAM/TSP). V gene TRBV27 combines with J gene TRBJ2-7; 13 bases are a match to TRBD2. The sample taken for sequencing was PBMCs. The CDR3 region has the DNA TGTGCCAGCAGGCAGGGACTAGCGGGGTTTGAGCAGTACTTC. This encodes CASRQGLAGFEQYF.